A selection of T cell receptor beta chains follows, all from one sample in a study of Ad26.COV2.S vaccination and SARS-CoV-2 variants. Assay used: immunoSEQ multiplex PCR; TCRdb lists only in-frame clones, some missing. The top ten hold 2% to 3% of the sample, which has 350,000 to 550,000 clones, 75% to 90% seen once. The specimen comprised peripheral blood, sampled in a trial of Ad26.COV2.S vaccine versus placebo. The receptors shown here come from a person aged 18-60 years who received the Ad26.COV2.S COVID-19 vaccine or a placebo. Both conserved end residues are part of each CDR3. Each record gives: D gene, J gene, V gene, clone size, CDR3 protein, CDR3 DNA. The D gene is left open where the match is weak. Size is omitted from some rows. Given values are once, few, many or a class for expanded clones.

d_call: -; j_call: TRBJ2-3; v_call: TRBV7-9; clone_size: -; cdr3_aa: CASTYRSQRGRTGAQYF; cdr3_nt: TGTGCCAGCACCTACAGGTCACAGCGGGGGCGCACAGGGGCGCAGTATTTT
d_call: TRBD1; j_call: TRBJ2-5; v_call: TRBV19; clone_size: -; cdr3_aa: CASSRQGETQYF; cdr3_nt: TGTGCCAGTAGTAGACAGGGAGAGACCCAGTACTTC
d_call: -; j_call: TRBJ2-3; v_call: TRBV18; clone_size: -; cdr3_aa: CASSPPGTDFGTQYF; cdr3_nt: TGTGCCAGCTCACCCCCCGGGACGGACTTCGGGACGCAGTATTTT
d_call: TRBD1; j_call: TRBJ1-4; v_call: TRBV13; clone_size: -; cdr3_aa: CASSLYKRGTGYATNEKLFF; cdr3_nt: TGTGCCAGCAGCTTATATAAACGCGGGACAGGATATGCAACTAATGAAAAACTGTTTTTT
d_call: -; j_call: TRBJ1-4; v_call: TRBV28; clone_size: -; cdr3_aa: CASSQPRDVGEKLFF; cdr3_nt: TGTGCCAGCAGCCAGCCCCGGGACGTAGGCGAAAAACTGTTTTTT
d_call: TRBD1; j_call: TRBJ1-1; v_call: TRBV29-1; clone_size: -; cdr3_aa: CSVEIGTGGVAAFF; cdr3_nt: TGCAGCGTTGAAATAGGGACAGGGGGTGTCGCAGCTTTCTTT
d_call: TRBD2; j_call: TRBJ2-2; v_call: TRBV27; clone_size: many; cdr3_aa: CASLPVAGGFTGELFF; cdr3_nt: TGTGCCAGTCTCCCTGTAGCGGGGGGGTTTACCGGGGAGCTGTTTTTT
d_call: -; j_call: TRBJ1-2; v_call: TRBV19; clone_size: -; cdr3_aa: CASSIFSNYGYTF; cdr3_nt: TGTGCCAGTAGTATATTTTCAAACTATGGCTACACCTTC
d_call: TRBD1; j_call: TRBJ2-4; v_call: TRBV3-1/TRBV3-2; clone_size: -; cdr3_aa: CASVNDRVGYKNIQYF; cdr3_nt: TGTGCCAGCGTAAATGACAGGGTAGGGTACAAAAACATTCAGTACTTC
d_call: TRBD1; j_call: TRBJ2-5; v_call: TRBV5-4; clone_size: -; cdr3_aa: CASSFGGQGQETQYF; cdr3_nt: TGTGCCAGCAGCTTTGGGGGACAGGGTCAAGAGACCCAGTACTTC
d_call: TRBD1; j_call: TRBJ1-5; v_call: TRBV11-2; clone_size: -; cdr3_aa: CASSFTGGGSQPQHF; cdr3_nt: TGTGCCAGCAGTTTTACAGGGGGCGGGAGTCAGCCCCAGCATTTT
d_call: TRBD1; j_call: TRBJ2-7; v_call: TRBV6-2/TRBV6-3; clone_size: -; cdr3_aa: CASSSLTGTVVYEQYF; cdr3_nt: TGTGCCAGCAGCTCGTTGACCGGGACAGTAGTCTACGAGCAGTACTTC
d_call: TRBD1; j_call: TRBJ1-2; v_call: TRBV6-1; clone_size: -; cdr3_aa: CASSEQGAFNYGYTF; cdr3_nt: TGTGCCAGCAGTGAACAGGGGGCCTTTAACTATGGCTACACCTTC
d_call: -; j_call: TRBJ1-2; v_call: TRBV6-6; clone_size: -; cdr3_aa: CASSRGNYGYTF; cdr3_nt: TGTGCCAGCAGTAGGGGGAACTATGGCTACACCTTC
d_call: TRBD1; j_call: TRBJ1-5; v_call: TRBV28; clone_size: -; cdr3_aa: CASNLNRGYSNQPQHF; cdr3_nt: TGTGCCAGTAACCTTAACAGGGGGTATAGCAATCAGCCCCAGCATTTT
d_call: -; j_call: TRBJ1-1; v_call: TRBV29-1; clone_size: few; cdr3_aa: CSVAGFENTEAFF; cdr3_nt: TGCAGCGTTGCGGGGTTCGAGAACACTGAAGCTTTCTTT
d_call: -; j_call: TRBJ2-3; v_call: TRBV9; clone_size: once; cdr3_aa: CASSANRDTSTDTQYF; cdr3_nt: TGTGCCAGCAGCGCCAACCGGGACACCAGCACAGATACGCAGTATTTT
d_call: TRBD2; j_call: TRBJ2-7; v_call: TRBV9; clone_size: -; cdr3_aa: CASSVDGVAGALQYF; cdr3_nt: TGTGCCAGCAGCGTAGATGGGGTAGCGGGGGCCTTGCAGTACTTC
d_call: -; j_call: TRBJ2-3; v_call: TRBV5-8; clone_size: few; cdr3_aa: CASPNLPGHKDYHTDTQYF; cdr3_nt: TGTGCCAGCCCCAACCTCCCGGGACACAAGGACTACCACACAGATACGCAGTATTTT
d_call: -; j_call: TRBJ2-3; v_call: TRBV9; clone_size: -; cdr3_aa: CAAPGAGLYTDTQYF; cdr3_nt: TGTGCCGCGCCAGGGGCGGGACTATACACAGATACGCAGTATTTT
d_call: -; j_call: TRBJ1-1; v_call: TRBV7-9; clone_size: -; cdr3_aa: CASSPLFTEAFF; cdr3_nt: TGTGCCAGCAGCCCCCTCTTTACTGAAGCTTTCTTT
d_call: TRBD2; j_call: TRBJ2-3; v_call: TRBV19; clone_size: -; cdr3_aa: CASSIGTSRTDTQYF; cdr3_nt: TGTGCCAGTAGTATAGGGACTAGCCGCACAGATACGCAGTATTTT
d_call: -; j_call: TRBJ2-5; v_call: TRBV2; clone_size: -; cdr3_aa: CATQEDAETQYF; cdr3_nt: TGTGCCACCCAGGAAGACGCGGAGACCCAGTACTTC
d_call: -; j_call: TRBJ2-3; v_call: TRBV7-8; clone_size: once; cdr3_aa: CASSPLAGNTQYF; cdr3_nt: TGTGCCAGTAGCCCCCTCGCGGGGAATACGCAGTATTTT